The sequence of this T cell receptor beta chain was determined in a study of blood T cell repertoires in COVID-19. Study at large: Samples of COVID-19 (acute and convalescent) were obtained from the United States, Italy and Spain. Sample material is recorded as cDNA or gDNA derived from T cells, B-cell-depleted T cells, or PBMCs.

Original handling: Amplifying reference gene primers gave estimates of nucleated cell counts. Sequenced by immunoSEQ multiplex PCR; TCRdb stores in-frame clones only, minus some. V, J and clone size reflect that table, while D and trimming were determined from the DNA. The repertoire has 250,000 or so clones, around 86% of them found once; the top ten carry 0.94%. Germline CDR1 is MGHRA and CDR2 is YSYEKL. The CDR3 consists of 18 residues. The J segment lost 2 bases and the V segment lost 1 base, leaving 8 bases of the junction unmatched. This receptor was identified in a middle-aged woman who had recovered from COVID-19. Sequencing was done on a sample of peripheral blood. The rearrangement links TRBV4-1 to TRBJ2-1; 10 bases fit TRBD2. Here the CDR3 reads CASSQVAASGSPYNEQFF. For the CDR3, the DNA is TGCGCCAGCAGCCAAGTCGCGGCTAGCGGGAGTCCCTACAATGAGCAGTTCTTC.